This passage covers 26 T cell receptor beta chains from one sample sequenced in a study of T cell responses to AZD1222 COVID-19 vaccine. Generated by immunoSEQ multiplex PCR, the TCRdb table keeps only in-frame clones and is missing some. The sample yields about 180,000 clones, just under 95% seen once. Sequencing used peripheral blood, obtained 28 days after the second dose of the MenACWY control vaccine. Every receptor here comes from an adult who received the MenACWY meningococcal vaccine as a control.

The chain joins TRBV20-1 to TRBJ2-1; a possible D gene is TRBD2 (5 bases). The ends were cut back, 5 bases at V and 5 bases at J, with 7 bases in the middle. CDR1 and CDR2 from the germline V gene are DFQATT and SNEGSKA (reference sequence). CDR3 length: 11 amino acids. CDR3 residues: CSARGNNEQFF. The CDR3, as DNA: TGCAGTGCTCGGGGAAACAATGAGCAGTTCTTC.

This clone was seen once. The chain has TRBV15 and TRBJ2-7; D is perhaps TRBD1 or TRBD2 (5 bases each). Trimming cost V 7 bases and J 3 bases, with 16 bases left between them. Germline lookup yields CDR1 LNHNV and CDR2 YYDKDF (reference sequence). This CDR3 spans 14 amino acids. In DNA, the CDR3 is TGTGCCACCACCATCGAATATGGGGGCTACGAGCAGTACTTC. Protein product: CATTIEYGGYEQYF.

This clone was recorded only once. V is TRBV3-1 (or the pseudogene TRBV3-2) and J is TRBJ1-4; possibly TRBD1 for D (6 bases). This CDR3 comprises 15 residues. CDR1 and CDR2 (germline): LGHDT, YNNKEL (reference sequence). Trimming stripped 3 bases from V and 7 bases from J, with 15 bases between. DNA of the CDR3: TGTGCCAGCAGCCACAGTCAAGGGGGGAGTGAAAAACTGTTTTTT. Its translation is CASSHSQGGSEKLFF.

The genes are TRBV5-4 and TRBJ1-2; no clear D gene. Trimming took off 5 bases at V and 6 bases at J, with 17 bases between the two ends. CDR3 length equals 14 residues. CDR1 is SGHNT, CDR2 YYREEE, per germline (reference sequence). In DNA form, the CDR3 reads TGTGCCAGCAGGCAGGACGCCTCGGGCAATGGCTACACCTTC. It yields the protein CASRQDASGNGYTF. Full variable domain (outside the CDR3, taken from reference TRBV5-4 and TRBJ1-2): ETGVTQSPTHLIKTRGQQVTLRCSSQSGHNTVSWYQQALGQGPQFIFQYYREEENGRGNFPPRFSGLQFPNYSSELNVNALELDDSALYLCASRQDASGNGYTFGSGTRLTVV.

The chain's CDR3 is CASSLTPETEAFF. For the CDR3, the DNA is TGTGCCAGCAGCTTGACACCGGAAACTGAAGCTTTCTTT. V usage is TRBV5-5 and J usage is TRBJ1-1; no reliable D call. The germline V gene has CDR1 SGHKS and CDR2 YYEKEE (reference sequence). V lost 1 base to trimming and J lost 5 bases, with 9 bases between them. There are 13 residues in the CDR3.

The chain employs TRBV2 and TRBJ1-5; D remains ambiguous. CDR3 length: 16 amino acids. CDR1 and CDR2 from the germline V gene are SNHLY and FYNNEI. V dropped 6 bases and J dropped 3 bases, with 18 bases sitting between them. CDR3 sequence (DNA): TGTGCCAGCAGGTCAGTGAGAACAGACTACAATCAGCCCCAGCATTTT. Translation gives CASRSVRTDYNQPQHF. The whole variable domain, remainder taken from reference TRBV2 and TRBJ1-5, is EPEVTQTPSHQVTQMGQEVILRCVPISNHLYFYWYRQILGQKVEFLVSFYNNEISEKSEIFDDQFSVERPDGSNFTLKIRSTKLEDSAMYFCASRSVRTDYNQPQHFGDGTRLSIL.

The chain uses TRBV6-1 and TRBJ1-5; no firm D call. Germline-derived CDR1 and CDR2 are MNHNS and SASEGT. The CDR3 totals 15 residues. The V end was cut by 1 base, the J end by 1 base, with 8 bases between. The CDR3: CASSEDSRSNQPQHF. Written as DNA, the CDR3 is TGTGCCAGCAGTGAAGACAGTCGGAGCAATCAGCCCCAGCATTTT.

This clone has a single count. The rearrangement uses TRBV29-1 and TRBJ1-1; TRBD1 is a possible D gene (6 bases). The CDR3 extends over 14 amino acids. The germline V gene encodes CDR1 SQVTM and CDR2 ANQGSEA. The germline V and J ends were trimmed by 7 bases and 0 bases, with 15 bases remaining between them. The CDR3 spells CSAEGGLMNTEAFF. The CDR3 nucleotides are TGCAGCGCCGAGGGGGGACTTATGAACACTGAAGCTTTCTTT.

V gene TRBV30 combines with J gene TRBJ1-6, with 8 bases that match TRBD1. CDR3 length equals 16 residues. Germline CDR1 reads GTSNPN; CDR2 reads SVGIG (reference sequence). Losses at the gene ends were 6 bases for V and 8 bases for J; bases not matched to a gene: 15. Here the CDR3 DNA reads TGTGCCTGCGTAATGACAGGGGACTGGCTGGATTCACCCCTCCACTTT. Protein: CACVMTGDWLDSPLHF.

The rearrangement links TRBV18 to TRBJ1-1; the match to TRBD1 covers 8 bases. This CDR3 contains 14 residues. V lost 3 bases and J lost 8; bases outside the gene matches: 8. Germline V gene data show CDR1 as KGHSH and CDR2 as LQKENI. CDR3 loop: CASSPGTGTGEAFF. CDR3 nucleotides: TGTGCCAGCTCACCCGGAACAGGGACAGGCGAAGCTTTCTTT.

The chain couples TRBV28 to TRBJ1-2; 9 positions agree with TRBD1. The V segment lost 4 bases and the J segment 2 bases; nucleotides outside the gene matches: 8. The CDR3 extends over 16 amino acids. CDR1 and CDR2 from the germline V gene are MDHEN and SYDVKM. CDR3 bases: TGTGCCAGCAGTTACCCCCTCGGGACAGGGAACTATGGCTACACCTTC. Protein sequence: CASSYPLGTGNYGYTF.

The DNA of the CDR3 is TGTGCCAGCAGTGAAAGTTCCTACGAGCAGTACTTC. It translates to CASSESSYEQYF. V and J are TRBV2 and TRBJ2-7; D gene uncertain. CDR1 is SNHLY, CDR2 FYNNEI, per germline. V was clipped by 2 bases and J by 1 base, with 3 bases between them. The CDR3 runs 12 residues.

This chain links TRBV12-3 or TRBV12-4 with TRBJ1-1; D ambiguous. V lost 3 bases to trimming and J lost 2 bases, with 7 bases between them. The CDR3 consists of 13 residues. CDR3 sequence: CASSFNSNTEAFF. Here the CDR3 DNA reads TGTGCCAGCAGTTTTAACAGCAACACTGAAGCTTTCTTT.

The chain links TRBV6-6 to TRBJ2-7; D is tentatively TRBD1 or TRBD2 (5 bases each). Trimming stripped 7 bases from V and 7 bases from J, with 14 bases between. The CDR3 contains 12 residues. Germline CDR1 is MNHNY and CDR2 is SVGAGI (reference sequence). The CDR3 sequence is CASKEGMGEQYF. CDR3 nucleotides: TGTGCCAGCAAAGAGGGGATGGGAGAGCAGTACTTC.

This chain joins TRBV6-1 and TRBJ1-5; D is unclear. The CDR3 contains 15 residues. CDR1 is MNHNS and CDR2 is SASEGT in the germline V gene. V lost 3 bases to trimming and J lost 7 bases, with 16 bases between them. CDR3 nucleotides: TGTGCCAGCAGTGAGGGCCCGACCACGGGCCAGCCCCAGCATTTT. Translated, it gives CASSEGPTTGQPQHF.

The rearrangement uses TRBV5-4 and TRBJ1-1; unclear D gene. Germline V lookup: CDR1 SGHNT, CDR2 YYREEE (reference sequence). Trimming removed 0 bases at V and 0 bases at J, with 6 bases between. The CDR3 runs to 14 residues. CDR3 sequence: CASSLGRLNTEAFF. CDR3 DNA sequence: TGTGCCAGCAGCTTGGGCAGACTGAACACTGAAGCTTTCTTT.

V is TRBV11-2 and J is TRBJ1-3; 12 bases match TRBD1. CDR1 and CDR2 (germline): SGHAT, FQNNGV. The CDR3 covers 18 residues. The J segment lost 0 bases and the V segment lost 6 bases, leaving 9 bases of the junction unmatched. The CDR3 DNA follows: TGTGCCAGCAGACGACCGGGACAGGGGGCCTCCTCTGGAAACACCATATATTTT. Its translation: CASRRPGQGASSGNTIYF.

This clone was seen once. The V gene is TRBV30, the J gene TRBJ1-6; D uncertain. Trimming pared 0 bases from V and 10 bases from J, leaving 16 bases between. CDR3 length: 15 residues. Per germline, CDR1 GTSNPN and CDR2 SVGIG (reference sequence). As DNA, the CDR3 is TGTGCCTGGAGTGTAGCAGCAACGGCGAGCTCACCCCTCCACTTT. The encoded protein is CAWSVAATASSPLHF.

This sequence joins TRBV7-3 and TRBJ2-5; the match to TRBD2 covers 15 bases. J lost 4 bases, V lost 3 bases, and 0 bases had no gene match. CDR3 length: 15 amino acids. Per germline, CDR1 SGHTA and CDR2 FQGTGA. CDR3 in amino acids: CASSLGLAGGETQYF. CDR3 nucleotide sequence: TGTGCCAGCAGCTTGGGACTAGCGGGGGGAGAGACCCAGTACTTC. The full variable domain, rest sourced from reference TRBV7-3 and TRBJ2-5, is GAGVSQTPSNKVTEKGKYVELRCDPISGHTALYWYRQSLGQGPEFLIYFQGTGAADDSGLPNDRFFAVRPEGSVSTLKIQRTERGDSAVYLCASSLGLAGGETQYFGPGTRLLVL.

The chain recombines TRBV29-1 with TRBJ1-1; 7 nucleotides align to TRBD1. CDR3 length: 14 residues. J was trimmed by 5 bases and V by 0 bases; bases with no gene match: 6. Per the germline V gene, CDR1 is SQVTM and CDR2 is ANQGSEA. The CDR3 sequence is CSVEEAGGGTEAFF. CDR3 bases: TGCAGCGTTGAAGAGGCAGGGGGAGGAACTGAAGCTTTCTTT. The variable domain in full, with the rest retrieved from reference TRBV29-1 and TRBJ1-1, is SAVISQKPSRDICQRGTSLTIQCQVDSQVTMMFWYRQQPGQSLTLIATANQGSEATYESGFVIDKFPISRPNLTFSTLTVSNMSPEDSSIYLCSVEEAGGGTEAFFGQGTRLTVV.

The chain recombines TRBV7-8 with TRBJ2-3, with a possible D match to TRBD1 (5 bases). Germline V lookup: CDR1 SGHVS, CDR2 FQNEAQ. This CDR3 is 15 amino acids long. Trimming removed 4 bases at V and 1 base at J, with 12 bases between. The CDR3 region is CASSSPRGRTDTQYF. The CDR3 nucleotides are TGTGCCAGCAGCTCCCCTAGGGGTCGCACAGATACGCAGTATTTT.

The V gene is TRBV4-3, the J gene TRBJ1-5; TRBD1 might be the D (5 bases). The CDR3 covers 15 residues. V lost 0 bases and J lost 4, with 10 bases in between. The germline gives CDR1 LGHNA, CDR2 YSLEER. CDR3 sequence (DNA): TGCGCCAGCAGCCAAGATGGTGGGGCAAATCAGCCCCAGCATTTT. It yields the protein CASSQDGGANQPQHF.

The chain uses TRBV28 and TRBJ1-4; 7 bases are a match to TRBD1. The CDR3 contains 14 residues. Trimming cost V 3 bases and J 8 bases; bases outside gene matches: 6. Per the germline V gene, CDR1 is MDHEN and CDR2 is SYDVKM. The CDR3 region has the DNA TGTGCCAGCAGTTTCATAGGGGGCCGAGAAAAACTGTTTTTT. It is translated as CASSFIGGREKLFF.

CDR3 in amino acids: CASSIQPTGGYTEAFF. CDR3 DNA sequence: TGTGCCAGCAGCATTCAACCGACAGGGGGCTATACTGAAGCTTTCTTT. The chain couples TRBV7-2 to TRBJ1-1; 10 bases agree with TRBD1. The CDR3 extends over 16 amino acids. In germline, CDR1 is SGHTA, CDR2 FQGNSA. The ends lost 5 bases at V and 5 bases at J; junction bases unmatched: 11.

The CDR3 is CASRSGTYEQYF. CDR3 bases: TGTGCCAGCAGATCCGGGACCTACGAGCAGTACTTC. The chain carries TRBV7-9 and TRBJ2-7; maybe TRBD2 (5 bases). Germline lookup yields CDR1 SEHNR and CDR2 FQNEAQ (reference sequence). This CDR3 is 12 amino acids long. Trimming left V 6 bases short and J 2 bases short, with 8 bases between.

V is TRBV10-3 and J is TRBJ2-3; D might be TRBD1 or TRBD2, each matching 5 bases. Trimming took 8 bases from V and 0 from J, leaving 12 bases between them. This CDR3 has 14 amino acids. The germline gives CDR1 ENHRY, CDR2 SYGVKD. CDR3 amino acids: CAIQHGASTDTQYF. CDR3 in DNA: TGTGCCATCCAACACGGGGCTAGCACAGATACGCAGTATTTT.